The clone carrying this T cell receptor beta chain was recorded many times. What it binds is unknown. RNA transcripts served as the template for amplifying TCR beta CDR3 regions. The HTBI set primed first-round TCR CDR3 RT-PCR. TCRdb reprocessed the multiplex PCR reads via MiXCR and lists one record per CDR3 protein. The data show a few hundred thousand distinct CDR3 sequences, about 15% seen once. This CDR3 spans 13 amino acids. Per the germline V gene, CDR1 is ENHRY and CDR2 is SYGVKD. V was cut by 0 bases and J by 5 bases, with 7 bases left in between. The entry originates in a study of T cells in Graves' hyperthyroidism and ophthalmopathy. Study-wide results and caveats: Among clonotypes expanded in thyroid above 0.001, most were also found in blood.

Diagnosis of hyperthyroidism was new in patients aged 18 to 65, and its duration was under 2 months. Clinicians diagnosed patients from clinical symptoms, serum thyroxine and TRAb, thyroid ultrasound and orbital computed tomography. This clonotype was obtained from a woman aged 30 to 39 with Graves' hyperthyroidism. The chain links TRBV10-3 to TRBJ2-5; D unclear. The sequenced material came from blood. This CDR3 is CAISESAVETQYF. The CDR3 nucleotides read TGTGCCATCAGTGAGTCTGCGGTGGAGACCCAGTACTTC.